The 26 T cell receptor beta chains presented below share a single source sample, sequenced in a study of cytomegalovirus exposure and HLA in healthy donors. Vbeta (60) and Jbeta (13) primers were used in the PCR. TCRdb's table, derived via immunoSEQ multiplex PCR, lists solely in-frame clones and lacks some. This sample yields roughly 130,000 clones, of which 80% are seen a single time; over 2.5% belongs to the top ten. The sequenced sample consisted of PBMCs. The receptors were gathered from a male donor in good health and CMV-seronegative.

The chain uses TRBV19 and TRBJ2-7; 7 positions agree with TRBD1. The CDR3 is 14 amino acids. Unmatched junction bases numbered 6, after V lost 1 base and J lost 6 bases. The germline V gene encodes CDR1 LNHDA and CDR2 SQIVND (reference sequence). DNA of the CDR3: TGTGCCAGTAGTATAGGGACAGGCCGCCGCGAGCAGTACTTC. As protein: CASSIGTGRREQYF.

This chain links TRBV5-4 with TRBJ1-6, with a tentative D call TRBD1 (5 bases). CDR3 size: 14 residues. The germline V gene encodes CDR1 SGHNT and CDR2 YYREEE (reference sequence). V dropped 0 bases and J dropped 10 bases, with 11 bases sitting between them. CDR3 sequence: CASSLGGASSPLHF. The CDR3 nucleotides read TGTGCCAGCAGCTTGGGCGGGGCCAGCTCACCCCTCCACTTT.

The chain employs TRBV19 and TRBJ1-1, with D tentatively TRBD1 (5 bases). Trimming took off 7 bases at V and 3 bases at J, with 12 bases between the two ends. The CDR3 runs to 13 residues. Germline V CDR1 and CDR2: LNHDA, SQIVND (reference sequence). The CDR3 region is CASNSQVDTEAFF. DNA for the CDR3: TGTGCCAGTAACTCACAGGTAGACACTGAAGCTTTCTTT. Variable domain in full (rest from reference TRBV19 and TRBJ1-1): DGGITQSPKYLFRKEGQNVTLSCEQNLNHDAMYWYRQDPGQGLRLIYYSQIVNDFQKGDIAEGYSVSREKKESFPLTVTSAQKNPTAFYLCASNSQVDTEAFFGQGTRLTVV.

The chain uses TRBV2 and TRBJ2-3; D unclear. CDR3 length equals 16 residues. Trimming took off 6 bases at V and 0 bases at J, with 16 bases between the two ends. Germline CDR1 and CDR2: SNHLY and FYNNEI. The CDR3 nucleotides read TGTGCCAGCAGCGACACTGGCGCATTCAGCACAGATACGCAGTATTTT. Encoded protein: CASSDTGAFSTDTQYF.

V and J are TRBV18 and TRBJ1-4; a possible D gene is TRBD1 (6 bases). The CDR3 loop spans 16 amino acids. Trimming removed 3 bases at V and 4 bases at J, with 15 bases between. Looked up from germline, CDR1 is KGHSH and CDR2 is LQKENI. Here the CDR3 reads CASSPSTGELNEKLFF. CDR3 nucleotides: TGTGCCAGCTCACCGTCGACAGGAGAGCTTAATGAAAAACTGTTTTTT.

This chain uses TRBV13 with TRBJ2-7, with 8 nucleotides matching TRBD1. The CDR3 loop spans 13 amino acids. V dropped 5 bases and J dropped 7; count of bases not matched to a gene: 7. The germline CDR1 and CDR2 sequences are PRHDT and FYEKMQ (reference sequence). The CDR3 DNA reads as TGTGCCAGCAGCCCCCGGACAGGGAAAGAGCAGTACTTC. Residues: CASSPRTGKEQYF.

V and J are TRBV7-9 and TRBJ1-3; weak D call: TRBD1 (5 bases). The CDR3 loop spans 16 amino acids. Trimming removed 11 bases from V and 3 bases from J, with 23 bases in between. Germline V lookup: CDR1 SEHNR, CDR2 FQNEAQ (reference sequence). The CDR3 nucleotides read TGTGCCGGGGGGGTCCTAACGGGACTAAGTGGAAACACCATATATTTT. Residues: CAGGVLTGLSGNTIYF.

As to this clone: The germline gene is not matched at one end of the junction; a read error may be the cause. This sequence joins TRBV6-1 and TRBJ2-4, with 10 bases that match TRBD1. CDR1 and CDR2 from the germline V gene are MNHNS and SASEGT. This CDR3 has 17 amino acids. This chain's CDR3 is CASSDTWTGGSKNSQYF. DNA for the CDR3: TGTGCCAGCAGTGATACCTGGACAGGGGGGTCCAAAAACAGTCAGTACTTC.

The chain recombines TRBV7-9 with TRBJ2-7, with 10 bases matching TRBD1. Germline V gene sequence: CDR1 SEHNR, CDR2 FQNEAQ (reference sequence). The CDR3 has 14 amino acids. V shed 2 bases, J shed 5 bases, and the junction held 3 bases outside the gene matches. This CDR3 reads CASSLYGQGDEQYF. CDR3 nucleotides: TGTGCCAGCAGCTTATACGGACAGGGGGACGAGCAGTACTTC.

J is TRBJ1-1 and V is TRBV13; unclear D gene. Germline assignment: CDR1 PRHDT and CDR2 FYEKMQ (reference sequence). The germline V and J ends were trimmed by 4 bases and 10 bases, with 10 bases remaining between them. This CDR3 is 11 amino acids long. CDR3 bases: TGTGCCAGCAGCTCAACCCCTAGAGCTTTCTTT. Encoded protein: CASSSTPRAFF.

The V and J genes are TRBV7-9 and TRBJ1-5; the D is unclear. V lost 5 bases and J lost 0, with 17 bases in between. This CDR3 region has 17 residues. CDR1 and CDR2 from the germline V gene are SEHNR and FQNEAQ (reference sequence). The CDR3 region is CASSPIEHDFSNQPQHF. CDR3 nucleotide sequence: TGTGCCAGCAGCCCGATCGAACACGATTTTAGCAATCAGCCCCAGCATTTT. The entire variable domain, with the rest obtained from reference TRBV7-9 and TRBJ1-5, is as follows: DTGVSQNPRHKITKRGQNVTFRCDPISEHNRLYWYRQTLGQGPEFLTYFQNEAQLEKSRLLSDRFSAERPKGSFSTLEIQRTEQGDSAMYLCASSPIEHDFSNQPQHFGDGTRLSIL.

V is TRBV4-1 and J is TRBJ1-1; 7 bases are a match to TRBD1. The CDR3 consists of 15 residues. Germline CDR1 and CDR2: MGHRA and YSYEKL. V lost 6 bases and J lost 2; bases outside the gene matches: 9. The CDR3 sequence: CASRILGQPNTEAFF. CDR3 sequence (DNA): TGCGCCAGCAGGATCCTGGGACAGCCTAACACTGAAGCTTTCTTT.

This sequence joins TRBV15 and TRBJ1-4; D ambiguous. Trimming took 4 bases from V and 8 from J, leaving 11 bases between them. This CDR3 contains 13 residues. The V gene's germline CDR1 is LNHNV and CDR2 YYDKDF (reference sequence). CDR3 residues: CATSKWEGEKLFF. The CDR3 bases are TGTGCCACCAGCAAGTGGGAGGGAGAAAAACTGTTTTTT.

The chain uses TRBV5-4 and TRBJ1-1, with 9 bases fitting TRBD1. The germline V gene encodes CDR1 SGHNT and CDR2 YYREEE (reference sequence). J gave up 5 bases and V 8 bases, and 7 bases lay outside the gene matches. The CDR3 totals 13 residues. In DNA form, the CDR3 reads TGTGCCAGTGGTGGACAGGGGATAACTGAAGCTTTCTTT. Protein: CASGGQGITEAFF.

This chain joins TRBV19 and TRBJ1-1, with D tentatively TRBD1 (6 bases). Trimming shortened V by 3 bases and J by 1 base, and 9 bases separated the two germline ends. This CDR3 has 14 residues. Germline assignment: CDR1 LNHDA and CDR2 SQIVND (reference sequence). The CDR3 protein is CASSIWTANTEAFF. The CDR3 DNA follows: TGTGCCAGTAGTATTTGGACAGCGAACACTGAAGCTTTCTTT.

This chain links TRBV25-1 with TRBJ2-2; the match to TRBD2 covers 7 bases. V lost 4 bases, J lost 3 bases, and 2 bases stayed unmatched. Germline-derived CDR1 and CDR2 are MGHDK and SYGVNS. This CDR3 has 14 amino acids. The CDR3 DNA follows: TGTGCCAGCAGTGCTAGCGGCGACACCGGGGAGCTGTTTTTT. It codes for CASSASGDTGELFF. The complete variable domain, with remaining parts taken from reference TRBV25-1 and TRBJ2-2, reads EADIYQTPRYLVIGTGKKITLECSQTMGHDKMYWYQQDPGMELHLIHYSYGVNSTEKGDLSSESTVSRIRTEHFPLTLESARPSHTSQYLCASSASGDTGELFFGEGSRLTVL.

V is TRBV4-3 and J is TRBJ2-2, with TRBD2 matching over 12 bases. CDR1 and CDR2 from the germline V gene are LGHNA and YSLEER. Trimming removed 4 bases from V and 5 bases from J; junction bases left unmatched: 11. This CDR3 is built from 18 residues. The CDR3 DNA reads TGCGCCAGCAGCCGCAGTTCCCTAGCGGGGGGGCCAACCGGGGAGCTGTTTTTT. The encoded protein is CASSRSSLAGGPTGELFF.

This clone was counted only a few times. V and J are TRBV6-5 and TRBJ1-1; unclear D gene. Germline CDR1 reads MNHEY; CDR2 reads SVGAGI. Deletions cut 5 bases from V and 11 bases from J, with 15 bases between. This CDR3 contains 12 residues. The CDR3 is CASSPIGGWAFF. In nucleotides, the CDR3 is TGTGCCAGCAGTCCCATTGGAGGGTGGGCTTTCTTT.

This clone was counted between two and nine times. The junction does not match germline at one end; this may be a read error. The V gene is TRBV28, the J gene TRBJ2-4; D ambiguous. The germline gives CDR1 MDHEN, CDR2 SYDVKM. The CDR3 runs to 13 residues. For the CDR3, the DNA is TGTGCCAGCGGTCTCACGGCTAAAAACAGTCAGTACTTC. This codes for CASGLTAKNSQYF.

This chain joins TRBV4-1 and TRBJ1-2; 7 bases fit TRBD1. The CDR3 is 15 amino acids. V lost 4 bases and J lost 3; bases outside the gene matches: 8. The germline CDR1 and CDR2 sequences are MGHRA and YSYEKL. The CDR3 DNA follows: TGCGCCAGCAGCCCTACAGGGGAAGTAGACTATGGCTACACCTTC. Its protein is CASSPTGEVDYGYTF.

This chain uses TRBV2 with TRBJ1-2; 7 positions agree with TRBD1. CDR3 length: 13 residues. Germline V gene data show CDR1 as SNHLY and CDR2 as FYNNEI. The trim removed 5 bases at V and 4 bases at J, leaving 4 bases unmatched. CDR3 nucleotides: TGTGCCAGCAGTCCGGGACAGCCCTATGGCTACACCTTC. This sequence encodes CASSPGQPYGYTF.

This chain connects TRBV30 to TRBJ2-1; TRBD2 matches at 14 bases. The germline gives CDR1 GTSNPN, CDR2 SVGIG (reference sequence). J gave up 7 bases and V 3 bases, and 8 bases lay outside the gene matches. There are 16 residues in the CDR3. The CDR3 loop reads CAWRGGLAGVWNEQFF. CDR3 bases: TGTGCCTGGAGAGGGGGACTAGCGGGAGTTTGGAATGAGCAGTTCTTC.

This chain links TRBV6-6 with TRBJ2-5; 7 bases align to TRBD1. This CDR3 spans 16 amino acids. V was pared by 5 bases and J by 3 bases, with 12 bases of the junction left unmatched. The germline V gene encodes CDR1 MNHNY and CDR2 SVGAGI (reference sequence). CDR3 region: CASSGITTGTKETQYF. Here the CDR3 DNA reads TGTGCCAGCAGTGGGATAACGACAGGGACGAAAGAGACCCAGTACTTC.

CDR3 region: CASSDNRDQETQYF. Here the CDR3 DNA reads TGTGCCAGCAGTGATAACAGGGACCAAGAGACCCAGTACTTC. This rearrangement joins TRBV2 to TRBJ2-5; the D gene is possibly TRBD1 (6 bases). CDR1 and CDR2 (germline): SNHLY, FYNNEI. The CDR3 has 14 amino acids. Trimming removed 3 bases at V and 0 bases at J, with 8 bases between.

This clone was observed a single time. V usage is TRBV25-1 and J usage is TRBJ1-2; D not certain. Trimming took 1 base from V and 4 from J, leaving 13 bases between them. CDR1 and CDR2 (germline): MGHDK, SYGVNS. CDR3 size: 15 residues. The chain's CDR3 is CASSESRGFGYGYTF. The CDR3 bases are TGTGCCAGCAGTGAATCAAGAGGGTTCGGCTATGGCTACACCTTC.

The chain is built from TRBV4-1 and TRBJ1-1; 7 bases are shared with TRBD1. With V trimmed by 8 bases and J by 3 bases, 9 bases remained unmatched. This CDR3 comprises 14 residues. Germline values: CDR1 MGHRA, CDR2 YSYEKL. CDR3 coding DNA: TGCGCCAGCCGACAGGGTCCAACGGACACTGAAGCTTTCTTT. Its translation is CASRQGPTDTEAFF.